The rows below give T cell receptor beta chains drawn from one sample of a study of T cells in Graves' hyperthyroidism and ophthalmopathy. TCRdb re-called the multiplex PCR reads through MiXCR, storing one row per CDR3 protein. The top ten clones hold 3% to 4.5% of a sample with some 620,000 distinct CDR3 sequences, 16% of them seen once. Sequenced input: blood. The receptors were gathered from a woman aged 30 to 39 with Graves' hyperthyroidism. CDR3s include the opening cysteine and the closing phenylalanine or tryptophan. Each record gives: J gene, D gene, V gene, clone size, CDR3 DNA, CDR3 protein. The D gene is left open where the match is weak. Clone size appears in some rows only: once, few, many, or a class for an expanded clone.

TRBJ2-2,TRBD1,TRBV12-3/TRBV12-4,many,TGTGCCAGCAGTTTTCTGACAGGGAGAACCGGGGAGCTGTTTTTT,CASSFLTGRTGELFF
TRBJ2-2,TRBD2,TRBV4-1,NA,TGCGCCAGCAGCCCGAGGCCGACTAGCACCCAGGGGGAGCTGTTTTTT,CASSPRPTSTQGELFF
TRBJ2-3,NA,TRBV7-9,NA,TGTGCCAGCAGATCCATAGACACTAGCACAGATACGCAGTATTTT,CASRSIDTSTDTQYF
TRBJ1-4,NA,TRBV13,many,TGTGCCAGCAGCGAACAGGGCTCAAGGGAAAAACTGTTTTTT,CASSEQGSREKLFF
TRBJ2-7,TRBD1,TRBV5-1,NA,TGCGCCAGCAACAACCCGGGACAGGGGATCCACGAGCAGTACTTC,CASNNPGQGIHEQYF
TRBJ2-3,TRBD1,TRBV10-1,NA,TGCGCCAGCAGTGAGTGGGACAGGGGGAAAGATACGCAGTATTTT,CASSEWDRGKDTQYF
TRBJ2-1,NA,TRBV30,many,TGTGCCTGGAGTATAGCTCTGGGCAATGAGCAGTTCTTC,CAWSIALGNEQFF
TRBJ2-2,NA,TRBV9,once,TGTGCCAGCAGCGTCACAGGCGTCCCCGACACCGGGGAGCTGTTTTTT,CASSVTGVPDTGELFF
TRBJ2-3,TRBD1,TRBV10-3,many,TGTGCCATCAGCGGGGGACAGGCGATCACAGATACGCAGTATTTT,CAISGGQAITDTQYF
TRBJ1-1,NA,TRBV6-1,NA,TGTGCCAGCACCCAACAAGGAGGGATGTTAACTGAAGCTTTCTTT,CASTQQGGMLTEAFF
TRBJ2-1,TRBD2,TRBV2,many,TGTGCCAGCAGTCCTCGACTAGCGGGAGTCGTGCAGTTCTTC,CASSPRLAGVVQFF
TRBJ1-2,NA,TRBV25-1,many,TGTGCCAGCAGTGAATTGGGTGCGACAGGTGCGGGAGGCTACACCTTC,CASSELGATGAGGYTF
TRBJ2-5,NA,TRBV20-1,NA,TGCAGTGCTAGATGGCCCAACCAAGAGACCCAGTACTTC,CSARWPNQETQYF
TRBJ2-6,TRBD1,TRBV7-9,few,TGTGCCAGCGGAAGGGTGGGACAGGCAGACTCTGGGGCCAACGTCCTGACTTTC,CASGRVGQADSGANVLTF
TRBJ2-7,NA,TRBV3-1,NA,TGTGCCAGCAGCAGTATCGAGGAGCAGTACTTC,CASSSIEEQYF
TRBJ1-2,NA,TRBV7-2,many,TGTGCCAGCAGCTCCAGGGTTTACTATGGCTACACCTTC,CASSSRVYYGYTF
TRBJ2-7,NA,TRBV29-1,NA,TGCAGCGTTGTGAAGGTCCTCAACCAGGCCTACGAGCAGTACTTC,CSVVKVLNQAYEQYF
TRBJ2-5,NA,TRBV19,NA,TGTGCCGGTACCCCGGGTGGGGATAGAGAGACCCAGTACTTC,CAGTPGGDRETQYF
TRBJ2-2,NA,TRBV5-5,NA,TGTGCCAGCAGCTTGTATCCCCTTACGGGAGATACCGGGGAGCTGTTTTTT,CASSLYPLTGDTGELFF
TRBJ1-4,TRBD1,TRBV5-1,NA,TGCGCCAGCGGCGAAGGGACAGGGGATCATGAAAAACTGTTTTTT,CASGEGTGDHEKLFF
TRBJ1-2,NA,TRBV7-8,NA,TGTGCCAGCAGCTTAATCCCGATCTATGGCTACACCTTC,CASSLIPIYGYTF
TRBJ1-5,NA,TRBV28,many,TGTGCCAGCAGCTTCTGGGAGAGGGATCAGCCCCAGCATTTT,CASSFWERDQPQHF
TRBJ1-2,NA,TRBV5-1,NA,TGCGCCAGCAGCTTGACACAGGGTGGCTATGGCTACACCTTC,CASSLTQGGYGYTF
TRBJ2-7,TRBD2,TRBV28,NA,TGTGCCAGCAGTCCTAGCGGGAGCTCGTTCGCTCAGTACTTC,CASSPSGSSFAQYF
TRBJ2-7,NA,TRBV6-1,NA,TGTGCCAGCAGTGAAGTGGGGGCTAGTGGCGAGCAGTACTTC,CASSEVGASGEQYF
TRBJ2-3,NA,TRBV12-3/TRBV12-4,NA,TGTGCCAGCAGCTATGGACTACATGGTACGCAGTATTTT,CASSYGLHGTQYF
TRBJ2-5,TRBD1,TRBV12-3/TRBV12-4,many,TGTGCCAGCAGTCCCCGACAGGGGGAGTTTGTAGGAGAGACCCAGTACTTC,CASSPRQGEFVGETQYF
TRBJ1-6,NA,TRBV28,few,TGTGCCAGCAGCCCTCTTGGCAGGGACATAAATAATTCACCCCTCCACTTT,CASSPLGRDINNSPLHF
TRBJ2-2,TRBD2,TRBV27,many,TGTGCCAGCAGACATGCTTGGACTAGCGTTCCCGGGGAGCTGTTTTTT,CASRHAWTSVPGELFF
TRBJ1-1,TRBD1,TRBV27,few,TGTGCCAGCGGGAACTATAGGGCCGGGACAGGGGTCACTGAAGCTTTCTTT,CASGNYRAGTGVTEAFF
TRBJ1-2,NA,TRBV4-1,few,TGCGCCAGCAGCCAAGAACCCCACGGGGAAACTAACTATGGCTACACCTTC,CASSQEPHGETNYGYTF
TRBJ2-6,NA,TRBV7-9,NA,TGTGCCAGCACCTCGGGACGGCACTCTGGGGCCAACGTCCTGACTTTC,CASTSGRHSGANVLTF
TRBJ2-5,TRBD2,TRBV7-2,NA,TGTGCCAGCAGCCCCAAGACTAGCGGTCCCGGAGGGGGGATGGAGACCCAGTACTTC,CASSPKTSGPGGGMETQYF
TRBJ2-7,NA,TRBV28,many,TGTGCCAGCAGTCCCGATCCCTACGAGCAGTACTTC,CASSPDPYEQYF
TRBJ2-3,NA,TRBV11-2,many,TGTGCCAGCAGCTTGGGAGCGGCCTCTAGCACAGATACGCAGTATTTT,CASSLGAASSTDTQYF
TRBJ1-3,NA,TRBV12-3/TRBV12-4,few,TGTGCCAGCAGCCCGAGCTGGGGGTCTGGAAACACCATATATTTT,CASSPSWGSGNTIYF
TRBJ2-1,NA,TRBV27,NA,TGTGCCAGCAGTTGGTCGAGCGGGTCCTACACCAATGAGCAGTTCTTC,CASSWSSGSYTNEQFF
TRBJ2-7,TRBD2,TRBV7-2,many,TGTGCCAGCAGCAAACAAAGCGGGACCTACGAGCAGTACTTC,CASSKQSGTYEQYF
TRBJ2-3,TRBD2,TRBV20-1,many,TGCAGTGCTAGAGCGGCGGGAGTGGGCACAGATACGCAGTATTTT,CSARAAGVGTDTQYF
TRBJ2-1,NA,TRBV7-6,NA,TGTGCCAGCAGCCTTTCAACTTCACTCTTGGGTAATGAGCAGTTCTTC,CASSLSTSLLGNEQFF
TRBJ2-1,NA,TRBV6-1,many,TGTGCCAGCAGTGAAAAGGGGAGGGGGCGAGGGAATGAGCAGTTCTTC,CASSEKGRGRGNEQFF
TRBJ2-1,TRBD2,TRBV15,few,TGTGCCACCAGCAGAGATATTGTCGGCAGGGAGGGAAACAATGAGCAGTTCTTC,CATSRDIVGREGNNEQFF
TRBJ2-7,NA,TRBV5-8,NA,TGTGCCAGCAGCTTGTTCGGCAGGGACTACGAGCAGTACTTC,CASSLFGRDYEQYF
TRBJ1-3,NA,TRBV18,few,TGTGCCAGCTCACAGGGAGTGGTTCGATCTGGAAACACCATATATTTT,CASSQGVVRSGNTIYF
TRBJ1-6,NA,TRBV5-1,NA,TGCGCCAGCAGCCCTGGGCCGGGACCTCCTCGCTATAATTCACCCCTCCACTTT,CASSPGPGPPRYNSPLHF
TRBJ2-5,NA,TRBV28,many,TGTGCCAGCAAATATAGACAGCCTATACAAGAGACCCAGTACTTC,CASKYRQPIQETQYF
TRBJ2-1,TRBD1,TRBV7-8,few,TGTGCCAGCAGAGGACAGGGGGCAGATCCCCTTAATGAGCAGTTCTTC,CASRGQGADPLNEQFF